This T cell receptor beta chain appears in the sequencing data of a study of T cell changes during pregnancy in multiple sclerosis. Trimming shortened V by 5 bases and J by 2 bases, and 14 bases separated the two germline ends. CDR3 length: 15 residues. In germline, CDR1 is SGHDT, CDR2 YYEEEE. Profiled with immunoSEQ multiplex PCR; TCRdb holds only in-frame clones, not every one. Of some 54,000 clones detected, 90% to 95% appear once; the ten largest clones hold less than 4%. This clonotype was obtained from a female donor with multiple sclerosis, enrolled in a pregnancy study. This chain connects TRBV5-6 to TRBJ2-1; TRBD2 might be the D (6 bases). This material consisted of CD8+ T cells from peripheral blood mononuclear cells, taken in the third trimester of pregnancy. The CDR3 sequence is CASRRRATPYNEQFF. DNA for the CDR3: TGTGCCAGCAGGCGGAGGGCTACGCCCTACAATGAGCAGTTCTTC.